These 24 T cell receptor beta chains share one sample of origin, sequenced in a study of identical twins. TCRdb used MiXCR to reprocess the 5' RACE reads, holding one entry per CDR3 protein. The repertoire holds under 1 million distinct CDR3 sequences, with more than 9% as singletons. These data also formed part of another study, on yellow fever vaccine responses in identical twins.

The material sequenced was PBMCs. These receptors all come from a woman aged 18-29 years in good health.

This clonotype came up many times. V usage is TRBV29-1 and J usage is TRBJ1-1, with D perhaps TRBD1 (5 bases). CDR3 length equals 11 residues. CDR1 and CDR2 (germline): SQVTM, ANQGSEA. V was cut by 6 bases and J by 8 bases, with 13 bases left in between. The CDR3 DNA follows: TGCAGCGTCGGGGACGGGCGGGAAGCTTTCTTT. Translated: CSVGDGREAFF.

The genes are TRBV5-1 and TRBJ2-2; D gene uncertain. Germline CDR1 reads SGHRS; CDR2 reads YFSETQ. V dropped 4 bases and J dropped 7 bases, with 17 bases sitting between them. This CDR3 comprises 15 residues. The CDR3 sequence: CASSPPGRVHGELFF. For the CDR3, the DNA is TGCGCCAGCAGCCCCCCCGGACGGGTTCACGGGGAGCTGTTTTTT.

This clonotype was detected only a few times. The V call is TRBV6-2 or TRBV6-3, the J call TRBJ2-3, with TRBD2 matching 7 bases. Losses at the gene ends were 2 bases for V and 5 bases for J; bases not matched to a gene: 4. Germline lookup yields CDR1 MNHEY and CDR2 SVGEGT. This CDR3 region has 14 residues. Here the CDR3 reads CASSYRDYRDTQYF. CDR3 nucleotides: TGTGCCAGCAGTTACAGGGACTATAGAGATACGCAGTATTTT.

This clonotype was seen a few times. V is TRBV2 and J is TRBJ2-7; 7 bases match TRBD2. This CDR3 is built from 17 residues. Per the germline V gene, CDR1 is SNHLY and CDR2 is FYNNEI. V lost 6 bases and J lost 3; bases outside the gene matches: 17. This chain's CDR3 is CASSGVGWEGSGYEQYF. The CDR3 nucleotides are TGTGCCAGCAGCGGAGTCGGCTGGGAGGGATCGGGCTACGAGCAGTACTTC.

The chain employs TRBV28 and TRBJ1-1, with D possibly matching TRBD1 (5 bases). This CDR3 has 14 residues. The V and J ends lost 6 bases and 4 bases respectively, with 15 bases between them. Per the germline V gene, CDR1 is MDHEN and CDR2 is SYDVKM. The CDR3 protein is CASRHIDSGTEAFF. CDR3 nucleotide sequence: TGTGCCAGCAGACACATCGACAGTGGCACTGAAGCTTTCTTT.

V gene TRBV25-1 combines with J gene TRBJ1-3; D unclear. Deletions cut 6 bases from V and 4 bases from J, with 13 bases between. The CDR3 runs to 14 residues. Germline V gene data show CDR1 as MGHDK and CDR2 as SYGVNS. CDR3 DNA: TGTGCCAGCAGGGAGACGGGTGTGGGAAACACCATATATTTT. Translated: CASRETGVGNTIYF. Full variable domain (remainder filled in from reference TRBV25-1 and TRBJ1-3): EADIYQTPRYLVIGTGKKITLECSQTMGHDKMYWYQQDPGMELHLIHYSYGVNSTEKGDLSSESTVSRIRTEHFPLTLESARPSHTSQYLCASRETGVGNTIYFGEGSWLTVV.

This clonotype was seen only a few times. This chain uses TRBV12-3 or TRBV12-4 with TRBJ2-3, with D hard to call. Deletions cut 1 base from V and 2 bases from J, with 13 bases between. This CDR3 contains 16 residues. The CDR3 reads CASSLEGWQITDTQYF. In DNA form, the CDR3 reads TGTGCCAGCAGTTTAGAGGGTTGGCAGATCACAGATACGCAGTATTTT.

The rearrangement uses TRBV25-1 and TRBJ1-1; D is unclear. Trimming shortened V by 3 bases and J by 1 base, and 9 bases separated the two germline ends. The CDR3 runs 14 residues. Germline assignment: CDR1 MGHDK and CDR2 SYGVNS. CDR3 in amino acids: CASSDPGRNTEAFF. CDR3 coding DNA: TGTGCCAGCAGTGATCCAGGAAGGAACACTGAAGCTTTCTTT.

This clonotype appeared many times. V and J are TRBV9 and TRBJ2-1; unclear D gene. V was pared by 4 bases and J by 7 bases, with 6 bases between. CDR3 length equals 11 residues. Germline V gene sequence: CDR1 SGDLS, CDR2 YYNGEE. The CDR3 spells CASSTHNEQFF. Here the CDR3 DNA reads TGTGCCAGCAGCACCCATAATGAGCAGTTCTTC.

The V call is TRBV7-9, the J call TRBJ1-2; the match to TRBD1 covers 7 bases. The germline gives CDR1 SEHNR, CDR2 FQNEAQ (reference sequence). The V and J ends lost 5 bases and 8 bases, in that order; junction bases with no gene match: 11. This CDR3 region has 14 residues. The CDR3 spells CASSQPRTGPGYTF. The CDR3 DNA reads as TGTGCCAGCAGCCAACCGAGGACAGGACCGGGCTACACCTTC.

This clonotype turned up a few times. Written as DNA, the CDR3 is TGTGCCAGCAGCCCCTCATCGGACGGGGCCAAGAAACTGTTTTTT. Its protein product is CASSPSSDGAKKLFF. This chain uses TRBV11-2 with TRBJ1-4; tentatively, D is TRBD1 (5 bases). Germline assignment: CDR1 SGHAT and CDR2 FQNNGV. V lost 5 bases, J lost 11 bases, and 21 bases lay in between. CDR3 length equals 15 residues.

This clonotype was seen a few times. The chain combines TRBV9 with TRBJ2-5; 10 bases agree with TRBD2. CDR3 length: 16 amino acids. The J segment lost 2 bases and the V segment lost 2 bases, leaving 6 bases of the junction unmatched. Per the germline V gene, CDR1 is SGDLS and CDR2 is YYNGEE. This CDR3 reads CASSVSSGSGQETQYF. CDR3 DNA sequence: TGTGCCAGCAGCGTCTCTAGCGGGAGTGGTCAAGAGACCCAGTACTTC.

This clonotype has at least ten counts. For the CDR3, the DNA is TGCGCCAGCAGCTCGCAGGGTTACACTGAAGCTTTCTTT. The encoded protein is CASSSQGYTEAFF. The J gene is TRBJ1-1, the V gene TRBV5-1; D is perhaps TRBD1 (5 bases). V lost 3 bases and J 3 bases, leaving 9 bases between the germline ends. Germline V gene sequence: CDR1 SGHRS, CDR2 YFSETQ. The CDR3 covers 13 residues.

In nucleotides, the CDR3 is TGCGCCAGCAGCCAAGATCGGGGGGGCTGGGGCTACACCTTC. Amino acid sequence: CASSQDRGGWGYTF. The chain recombines TRBV4-1 with TRBJ1-2, with TRBD1 as a possible D gene (6 bases). The germline CDR1 and CDR2 sequences are MGHRA and YSYEKL. V was cut by 0 bases and J by 8 bases, with 13 bases left in between. This CDR3 comprises 14 residues.

This chain uses TRBV20-1 with TRBJ1-3; D is undetermined. The V end lost 5 bases, the J end lost 3 bases, and 11 bases lay between the germline ends. The germline V gene encodes CDR1 DFQATT and CDR2 SNEGSKA (reference sequence). This CDR3 comprises 13 residues. CDR3 region: CSAGDMFGNTIYF. DNA for the CDR3: TGCAGTGCTGGGGATATGTTTGGAAACACCATATATTTT.

The sample holds many counts of this clonotype. The rearrangement uses TRBV12-3 or TRBV12-4 and TRBJ1-3, with D unclear. Trimming shortened V by 6 bases and J by 4 bases, and 4 bases separated the two germline ends. This CDR3 region has 11 residues. The CDR3 is CASSAGNTIYF. CDR3 DNA sequence: TGTGCCAGCAGCGCCGGAAACACCATATATTTT.

This rearrangement joins TRBV5-1 to TRBJ1-1; 8 bases map to TRBD1. J gave up 8 bases and V 4 bases, and 4 bases lay outside the gene matches. The CDR3 loop spans 12 amino acids. Germline V CDR1 and CDR2: SGHRS, YFSETQ. The CDR3 protein is CASSMGQAEAFF. The CDR3 DNA reads TGCGCCAGCAGCATGGGACAGGCAGAAGCTTTCTTT.

The chain carries TRBV20-1 and TRBJ1-5; possible D gene TRBD1, 5 bases. Germline V gene sequence: CDR1 DFQATT, CDR2 SNEGSKA (reference sequence). The CDR3 is 12 residues long. Deletions cut 4 bases from V and 4 bases from J, with 8 bases between. The CDR3: CSAKQENQPQHF. The CDR3 DNA reads TGCAGTGCTAAACAGGAGAATCAGCCCCAGCATTTT.

The chain recombines TRBV20-1 with TRBJ1-1; D possibly corresponds to TRBD1 (6 bases). Looked up from germline, CDR1 is DFQATT and CDR2 is SNEGSKA (reference sequence). Trimming stripped 1 base from V and 4 bases from J, with 13 bases between. The length of the CDR3 is 14 residues. CDR3 amino acids: CSARVGGAGTEAFF. CDR3 in DNA: TGCAGTGCTAGAGTTGGGGGCGCGGGCACTGAAGCTTTCTTT.

V gene TRBV6-5 combines with J gene TRBJ2-1, with D maybe TRBD1 (5 bases). Trimming left V 3 bases short and J 3 bases short, with 9 bases between. The CDR3 contains 14 residues. Germline V gives CDR1 MNHEY, CDR2 SVGAGI. The CDR3 protein is CASSYDQGYNEQFF. The CDR3 DNA reads TGTGCCAGCAGTTATGATCAGGGCTACAATGAGCAGTTCTTC.

The chain employs TRBV2 and TRBJ2-3; 7 positions match TRBD2. This CDR3 has 15 amino acids. The germline CDR1 and CDR2 sequences are SNHLY and FYNNEI. V was clipped by 7 bases and J by 0 bases; unmatched bases: 7. DNA of the CDR3: TGTGCCAGCAATAAATATAGCGGGAGCACAGATACGCAGTATTTT. This sequence encodes CASNKYSGSTDTQYF.

The chain employs TRBV3-1 and TRBJ2-2; no reliable D call. V was trimmed by 1 base and J by 0 bases, leaving 12 bases between them. This CDR3 is built from 17 residues. Germline CDR1 reads LGHDT; CDR2 reads YNNKEL (reference sequence). CDR3 sequence (DNA): TGTGCCAGCAGCCAAGGGGAACTTTTCCCGAACACCGGGGAGCTGTTTTTT. Encoded protein: CASSQGELFPNTGELFF.

On this clonotype: A read error may produce the germline difference seen at one junction end. This rearrangement joins TRBV20-1 to TRBJ2-3; 9 bases agree with TRBD2. CDR3 length: 17 amino acids. The germline V gene has CDR1 DFQATT and CDR2 SNEGSKA (reference sequence). The CDR3 spells CCARDPYSGSITDTQYF. CDR3 nucleotide sequence: TGCTGTGCTAGAGACCCCTATAGCGGGAGTATAACAGATACGCAGTATTTT.

This clonotype was recorded a few times. The V and J genes are TRBV7-6 and TRBJ2-1; no definite D call. Germline CDR1 and CDR2: SGHVS and FNYEAQ. The CDR3 runs 12 residues. V dropped 1 base and J dropped 12 bases, with 10 bases sitting between them. CDR3 DNA sequence: TGTGCCAGCAGCTTAGGGGCGAGGACGCAGTTCTTC. Translation gives CASSLGARTQFF.